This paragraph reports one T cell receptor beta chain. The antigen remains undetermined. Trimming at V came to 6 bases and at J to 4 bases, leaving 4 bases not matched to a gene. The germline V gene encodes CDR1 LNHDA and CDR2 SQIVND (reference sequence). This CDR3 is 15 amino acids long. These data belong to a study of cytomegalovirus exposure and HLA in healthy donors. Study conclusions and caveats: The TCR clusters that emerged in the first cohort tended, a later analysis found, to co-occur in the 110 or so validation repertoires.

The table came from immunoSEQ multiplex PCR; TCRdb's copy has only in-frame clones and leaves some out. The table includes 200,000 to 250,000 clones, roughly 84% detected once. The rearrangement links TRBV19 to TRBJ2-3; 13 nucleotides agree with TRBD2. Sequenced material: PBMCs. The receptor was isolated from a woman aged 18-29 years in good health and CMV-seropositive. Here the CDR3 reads CASRSGLAGADTQYF. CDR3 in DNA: TGTGCCAGTAGGAGCGGACTAGCGGGAGCAGATACGCAGTATTTT.